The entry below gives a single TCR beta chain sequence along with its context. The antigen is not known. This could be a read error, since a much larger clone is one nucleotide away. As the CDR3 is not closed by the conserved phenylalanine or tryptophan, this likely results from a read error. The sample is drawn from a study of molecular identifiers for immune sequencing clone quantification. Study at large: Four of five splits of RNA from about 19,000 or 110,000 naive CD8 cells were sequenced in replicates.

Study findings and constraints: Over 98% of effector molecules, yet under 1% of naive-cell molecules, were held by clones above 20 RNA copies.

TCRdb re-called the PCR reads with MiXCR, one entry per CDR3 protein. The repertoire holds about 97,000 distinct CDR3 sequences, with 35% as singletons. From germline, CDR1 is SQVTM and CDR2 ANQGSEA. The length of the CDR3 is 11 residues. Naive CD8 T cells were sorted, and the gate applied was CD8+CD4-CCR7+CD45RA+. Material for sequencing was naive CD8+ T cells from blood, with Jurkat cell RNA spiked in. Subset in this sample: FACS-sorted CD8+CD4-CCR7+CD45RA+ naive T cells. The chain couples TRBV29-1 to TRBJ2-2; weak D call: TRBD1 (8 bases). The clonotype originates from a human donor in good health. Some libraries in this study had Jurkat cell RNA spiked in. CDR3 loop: CSVGTGGGLFY. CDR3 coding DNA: TGCAGCGTCGGGACAGGCGGGGGGCTGTTTTAT.